Listed below are T cell receptor beta chains from one sample, sequenced in a study of beta chain features in type 1 diabetes. Assay: immunoSEQ multiplex PCR; the TCRdb copy retains only in-frame clones and omits some. The sample has about 340,000 clones; roughly 13% are singletons. Sequences were obtained from naive CD4+ T cells from blood. The receptors here all came from a woman aged 18 to 35 with type 1 diabetes. CDR3s leave out the opening cysteine and the closing phenylalanine or tryptophan. The order of the fields is clone size, D gene, V gene, J gene, CDR3 protein. A D gene is named only where the DNA matches it firmly. Rows give clone size only sometimes, using once, few, many, or a class for an expanded clone.

few	-	TRBV29-1	TRBJ1-1	SVAWGGRTEAF
few	TRBD2	TRBV7-2	TRBJ2-3	ASSLVAGVRTDTQY
-	TRBD2	TRBV30	TRBJ2-1	AWSITQTSGALSEQF
-	TRBD1	TRBV5-6	TRBJ2-7	ASSLRQGHEQY
-	TRBD1	TRBV6-1	TRBJ2-7	ASSVGQGRREQY
-	TRBD1	TRBV9	TRBJ2-1	ASSPRDSPYNEQF
-	TRBD1	TRBV25-1	TRBJ2-1	ASSGRGQVNNEQF
-	TRBD1	TRBV2	TRBJ1-5	ASRGQVQPQH
-	-	TRBV7-8	TRBJ1-2	ASSWGLADGYT
few	-	TRBV7-2	TRBJ2-1	ASSLVAPPYNEQF
-	TRBD1	TRBV29-1	TRBJ1-2	SVGQGNDYGYT
-	-	TRBV19	TRBJ1-5	ASSIRVAGGLTYQPQH
-	TRBD1	TRBV30	TRBJ1-2	AWSRGYGYT
few	TRBD1	TRBV28	TRBJ2-5	ASSLAGTGGDQETQY
-	-	TRBV5-6	TRBJ2-1	ASTPGLNYNEQF
few	-	TRBV13	TRBJ1-2	ASSGGLNYGYT
few	TRBD2	TRBV7-9	TRBJ2-3	ASSLLAASSTDTQY
few	TRBD1	TRBV23-1	TRBJ2-1	ASSHLPTGGGNEQF
-	-	TRBV5-6	TRBJ2-4	ASRSTGAKNIQY
few	-	TRBV18	TRBJ2-5	ASSPTTQETQY
few	TRBD1	TRBV27	TRBJ1-5	ASSLLGDRNQPQH
few	TRBD1	TRBV4-3	TRBJ2-5	ASSQVYRGGETQY
few	-	TRBV11-2	TRBJ1-2	ASQRGPGRGKLFDGYT
few	TRBD1	TRBV6-6	TRBJ2-5	ASSYPTGGKTQY
-	-	TRBV5-1	TRBJ2-3	ASRDSPSTDTQY
few	TRBD1	TRBV30	TRBJ1-1	AWSVQGTTEAF
few	-	TRBV28	TRBJ2-1	ASRSYNEQF